One and the same sample provided the 22 T cell receptor beta chains below, sequenced in a study of T cell responses to AZD1222 COVID-19 vaccine. The table came from immunoSEQ multiplex PCR; TCRdb's copy has only in-frame clones and leaves some out. This sample has 95,000 to 150,000 clones, with roughly 84% found just once. Sequences were derived from peripheral blood, sampled on day 0 of AZD1222 vaccination. The origin of the receptors is an adult in good health.

The rearrangement links TRBV19 to TRBJ1-3; D call uncertain. Germline-derived CDR1 and CDR2 are LNHDA and SQIVND (reference sequence). V dropped 1 base and J dropped 0 bases, with 7 bases sitting between them. The CDR3 consists of 15 residues. CDR3 sequence reads: CASSIVDYSGNTIYF. The CDR3 nucleotides read TGTGCCAGTAGTATAGTGGACTACTCTGGAAACACCATATATTTT.

The chain has TRBV7-9 and TRBJ2-3; 10 nucleotides align to TRBD2. Losses at the gene ends were 4 bases for V and 6 bases for J; bases not matched to a gene: 13. Germline loops: CDR1 SEHNR, CDR2 FQNEAQ (reference sequence). The CDR3 is 17 residues long. For the CDR3, the DNA is TGTGCCAGCAGCTCCACCTTAGCGGGGGGCCTCAAGGATACGCAGTATTTT. Its protein product is CASSSTLAGGLKDTQYF.

The chain joins TRBV3-1 (or the pseudogene TRBV3-2) to TRBJ1-2; the D gene is possibly TRBD1 (5 bases). This CDR3 comprises 17 residues. In germline, CDR1 is LGHDT, CDR2 YNNKEL (reference sequence). V was trimmed by 1 base and J by 2 bases, leaving 17 bases between them. The chain's CDR3 is CASSQGLVGAFNYGYTF. The DNA of the CDR3 is TGTGCCAGCAGCCAAGGATTGGTAGGGGCCTTCAACTATGGCTACACCTTC.

The chain links TRBV19 to TRBJ2-1, with 8 nucleotides matching TRBD1. Germline V gene sequence: CDR1 LNHDA, CDR2 SQIVND (reference sequence). The CDR3 is 15 amino acids. V lost 5 bases and J lost 4; bases outside the gene matches: 7. CDR3 sequence reads: CASSPDRGLYNEQFF. The CDR3 DNA is TGTGCCAGTAGTCCCGACAGGGGTTTATACAATGAGCAGTTCTTC.

The chain links TRBV5-8 to TRBJ2-5; the match to TRBD1 covers 7 bases. V lost 5 bases and J lost 5; bases outside the gene matches: 12. CDR1 is SGHTS, CDR2 YDEGEE, per germline. The CDR3 runs to 15 residues. CDR3 sequence (DNA): TGTGCCAGCAGTCACGGGACAGCCGGGCGGGAGACCCAGTACTTC. It yields the protein CASSHGTAGRETQYF.

This clone was seen just once. The chain joins TRBV19 to TRBJ2-1; D possibly uses TRBD1 or TRBD2 (6 bases each). CDR1 is LNHDA, CDR2 SQIVND, per germline (reference sequence). V was cut by 2 bases and J by 5 bases, with 13 bases left in between. The CDR3 sequence is 15 residues long. This chain's CDR3 is CASSISSGAHNEQFF. The CDR3 DNA sequence: TGTGCCAGTAGTATATCCTCGGGGGCCCACAATGAGCAGTTCTTC.

CDR3 nucleotides: TGTGCCAGCAGCCCGGAGAGGTTCGGAACTGAAGCTTTCTTT. Amino acid sequence: CASSPERFGTEAFF. V gene TRBV4-2 combines with J gene TRBJ1-1; no clear D. Trimming removed 4 bases from V and 5 bases from J, with 14 bases in between. This CDR3 has 14 amino acids. Germline V lookup: CDR1 LGHNA, CDR2 YNFKEQ.

V is TRBV28 and J is TRBJ1-2; the match to TRBD1 covers 7 bases. Germline CDR1 reads MDHEN; CDR2 reads SYDVKM. V lost 6 bases, J lost 7 bases, and 14 bases stayed unmatched. The CDR3 length is 15 residues. The chain's CDR3 is CASRTTGVGLGGYTF. The CDR3 DNA reads TGTGCCAGCAGGACTACAGGGGTAGGACTTGGTGGCTACACCTTC.

V gene TRBV27 combines with J gene TRBJ2-7, with TRBD1 identical over 8 bases. The trim removed 4 bases at V and 0 bases at J, leaving 11 bases unmatched. Germline lookup yields CDR1 MNHEY and CDR2 SMNVEV (reference sequence). The CDR3 loop spans 17 amino acids. The CDR3 loop is CASSYTWTGWSSYEQYF. CDR3 bases: TGTGCCAGCAGTTACACTTGGACAGGGTGGTCCTCCTACGAGCAGTACTTC.

V gene TRBV12-5 combines with J gene TRBJ2-5; D gene uncertain. V was trimmed by 2 bases and J by 1 base, leaving 11 bases between them. The germline V gene encodes CDR1 LGHNT and CDR2 FRNRAP. CDR3 length equals 15 residues. The CDR3 DNA reads TGTGCTAGTGGTTTGAAGCTAGTGCGCCAAGAGACCCAGTACTTC. Translation: CASGLKLVRQETQYF.

This clone was observed once. The chain couples TRBV28 to TRBJ1-1; 7 bases fit TRBD1. The CDR3 sequence is 15 residues long. Germline CDR1 and CDR2: MDHEN and SYDVKM. With V trimmed by 6 bases and J by 1 base, 8 bases remained unmatched. CDR3 protein: CASRLDRVRNTEAFF. The CDR3, as DNA: TGTGCCAGCAGGCTAGACAGGGTAAGGAACACTGAAGCTTTCTTT.

J is TRBJ1-2 and V is TRBV30; D remains ambiguous. V lost 4 bases and J lost 8, with 17 bases in between. Germline CDR1 is GTSNPN and CDR2 is SVGIG (reference sequence). The CDR3 totals 13 residues. CDR3 loop: CAWIRRSKVGYTF. The DNA of the CDR3 is TGTGCCTGGATACGACGGTCAAAGGTGGGCTACACCTTC.

The chain combines TRBV7-9 with TRBJ1-2; D may be TRBD1 (5 bases). Germline assignment: CDR1 SEHNR and CDR2 FQNEAQ (reference sequence). Trimming stripped 3 bases from V and 5 bases from J, with 7 bases between. The CDR3 has 12 residues. The CDR3 spells CASSFGGYGYTF. Here the CDR3 DNA reads TGTGCCAGCAGCTTCGGGGGGTATGGCTACACCTTC.

The chain uses TRBV18 and TRBJ1-2; D ambiguous. Trimming removed 2 bases at V and 8 bases at J, with 6 bases between. The germline gives CDR1 KGHSH, CDR2 LQKENI. CDR3 length: 11 residues. The CDR3 coding sequence is TGTGCCAGCTCACCAAGTAGGGGCTACACCTTC. Translated: CASSPSRGYTF.

The chain's CDR3 is CASSLSGQGIRQPQHF. CDR3 sequence (DNA): TGTGCCAGCAGTTTATCGGGACAGGGAATCAGGCAGCCCCAGCATTTT. V and J are TRBV27 and TRBJ1-5; 9 bases match TRBD1. CDR3 length: 16 amino acids. CDR1 MNHEY and CDR2 SMNVEV come from the germline V gene (reference sequence). V was pared by 0 bases and J by 7 bases, with 7 bases of the junction left unmatched.

V is TRBV27 and J is TRBJ2-7, with a possible D match to TRBD1 (6 bases). CDR1 and CDR2 from the germline V gene are MNHEY and SMNVEV (reference sequence). The CDR3 has 13 residues. The V end was cut by 2 bases, the J end by 3 bases, with 8 bases between. CDR3 DNA: TGTGCCAGCAGTTTAACGACAGGCTACGAGCAGTACTTC. It is translated as CASSLTTGYEQYF.

The rearrangement links TRBV19 to TRBJ1-3; D uncertain. Germline V CDR1 and CDR2: LNHDA, SQIVND (reference sequence). The CDR3 length is 15 residues. The V and J ends lost 5 bases and 2 bases respectively, with 13 bases between them. In nucleotides, the CDR3 is TGTGCCAGTAGTCCCGGTAGATCAACTGGAAACACCATATATTTT. Its protein product is CASSPGRSTGNTIYF. Full variable domain (missing parts from reference TRBV19 and TRBJ1-3): DGGITQSPKYLFRKEGQNVTLSCEQNLNHDAMYWYRQDPGQGLRLIYYSQIVNDFQKGDIAEGYSVSREKKESFPLTVTSAQKNPTAFYLCASSPGRSTGNTIYFGEGSWLTVV.

For this clone: The same CDR3 is also encoded by other DNA sequences in this sample. The chain is built from TRBV9 and TRBJ1-1, with D hard to call. V lost 0 bases to trimming and J lost 3 bases, with 3 bases between them. Per the germline V gene, CDR1 is SGDLS and CDR2 is YYNGEE. The CDR3 is 12 amino acids. The CDR3 bases are TGTGCCAGCAGCGTAGGGGACACTGAAGCTTTCTTT. It is translated as CASSVGDTEAFF. Using reference TRBV9 and TRBJ1-1 for the parts outside the CDR3, the full variable domain is DSGVTQTPKHLITATGQRVTLRCSPRSGDLSVYWYQQSLDQGLQFLIQYYNGEERAKGNILERFSAQQFPDLHSELNLSSLELGDSALYFCASSVGDTEAFFGQGTRLTVV.

J is TRBJ2-2 and V is TRBV27; no firm D call. This CDR3 contains 12 residues. Between the trimmed V and J ends, which lost 6 bases and 6 bases, there was a span of 8 bases. CDR1 and CDR2 from the germline V gene are MNHEY and SMNVEV (reference sequence). This CDR3 is CASRIMAGELFF. The CDR3 nucleotides read TGTGCCAGCAGAATTATGGCCGGGGAGCTGTTTTTT.

The chain joins TRBV3-1 (or the pseudogene TRBV3-2) to TRBJ2-2, with D tentatively TRBD2 (7 bases). V was trimmed by 3 bases and J by 2 bases, leaving 16 bases between them. The length of the CDR3 is 17 residues. Germline V gene data show CDR1 as LGHDT and CDR2 as YNNKEL (reference sequence). The DNA for the CDR3 is TGTGCCAGCAGCCAGGGGGCGGGGGAACTAAACACCGGGGAGCTGTTTTTT. Its translation is CASSQGAGELNTGELFF.

V usage is TRBV15 and J usage is TRBJ2-7; possibly TRBD1 or TRBD2 for D (7 bases each). The CDR3 totals 14 residues. Germline-derived CDR1 and CDR2 are LNHNV and YYDKDF (reference sequence). Trimming removed 6 bases at V and 1 base at J, with 13 bases between. CDR3 nucleotides: TGTGCCACCAGTAGACAGGGAGGGTCCTACGAGCAGTACTTC. This sequence encodes CATSRQGGSYEQYF. The full variable domain, with the rest looked up from reference TRBV15 and TRBJ2-7, is DAMVIQNPRYQVTQFGKPVTLSCSQTLNHNVMYWYQQKSSQAPKLLFHYYDKDFNNEADTPDNFQSRRPNTSFCFLDIRSPGLGDTAMYLCATSRQGGSYEQYFGPGTRLTVT.

The chain combines TRBV27 with TRBJ2-7, with D perhaps matching TRBD2 (6 bases). The CDR3 loop spans 14 amino acids. Germline-derived CDR1 and CDR2 are MNHEY and SMNVEV (reference sequence). The germline V and J ends were trimmed by 5 bases and 2 bases, with 13 bases remaining between them. The CDR3 reads CASSAGTVTYEQYF. DNA for the CDR3: TGTGCCAGCAGTGCCGGGACTGTTACCTACGAGCAGTACTTC.